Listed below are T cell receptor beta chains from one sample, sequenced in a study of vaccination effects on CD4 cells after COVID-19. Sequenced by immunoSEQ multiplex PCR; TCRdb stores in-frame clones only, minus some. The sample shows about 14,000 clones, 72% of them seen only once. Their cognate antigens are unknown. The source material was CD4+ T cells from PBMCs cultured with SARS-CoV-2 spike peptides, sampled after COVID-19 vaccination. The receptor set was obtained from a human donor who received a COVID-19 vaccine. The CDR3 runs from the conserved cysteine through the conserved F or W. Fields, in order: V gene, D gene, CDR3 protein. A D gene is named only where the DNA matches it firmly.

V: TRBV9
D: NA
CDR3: CASSDRGAITDTQYF

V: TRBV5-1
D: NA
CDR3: CASSTRRTDTQYF

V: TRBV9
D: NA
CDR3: CASSVGPTDTQYF

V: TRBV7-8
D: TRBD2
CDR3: CASSSRGGRGTYNEQFF

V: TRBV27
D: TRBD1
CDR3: CASSGTGIPPYPGYTF

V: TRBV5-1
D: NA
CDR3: CASSLTEFYEQYF

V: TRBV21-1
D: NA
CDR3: CASSSRGASSYEQYF

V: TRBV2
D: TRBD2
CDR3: CASSYRTSGGNEQFF

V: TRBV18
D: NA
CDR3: CASSPPSRTEKLFF

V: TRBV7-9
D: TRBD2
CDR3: CASSLVGSSGRITDTQYF

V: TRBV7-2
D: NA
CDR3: CASSLVGRLPSEQYF

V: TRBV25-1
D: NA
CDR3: CASSEFKEGTEAFF

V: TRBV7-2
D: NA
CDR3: CASSLGQGLNTEAFF

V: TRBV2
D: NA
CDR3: CASSEVSGTEAFF

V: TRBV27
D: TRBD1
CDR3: CASSLGQGFTEAFF

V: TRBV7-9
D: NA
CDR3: CASSLVLGQPQHF

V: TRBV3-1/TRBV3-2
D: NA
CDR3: CASSQQDYGYTF